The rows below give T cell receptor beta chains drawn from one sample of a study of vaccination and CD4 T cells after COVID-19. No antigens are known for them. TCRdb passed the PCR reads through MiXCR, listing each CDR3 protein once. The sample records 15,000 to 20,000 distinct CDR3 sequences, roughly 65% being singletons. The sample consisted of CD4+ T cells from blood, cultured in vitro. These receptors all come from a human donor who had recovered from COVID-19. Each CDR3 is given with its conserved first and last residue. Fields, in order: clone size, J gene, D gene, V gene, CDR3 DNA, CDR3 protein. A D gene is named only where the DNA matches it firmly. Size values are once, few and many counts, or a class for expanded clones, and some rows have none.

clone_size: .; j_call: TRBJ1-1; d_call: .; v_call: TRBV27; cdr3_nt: TGTGCCAGCAGTCCCTTGTTGTCAGACAACCTAGCTTTCTTT; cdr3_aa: CASSPLLSDNLAFF
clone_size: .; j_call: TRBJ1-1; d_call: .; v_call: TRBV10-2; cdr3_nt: TGCGCCAGCAGTGAAAAGTTGAACACTGAAGCTTTCTTT; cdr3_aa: CASSEKLNTEAFF
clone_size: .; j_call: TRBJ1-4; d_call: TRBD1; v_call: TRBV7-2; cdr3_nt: TGTGCCAGCACCCTAGAGGGGACAGCCCCTGAAAAACTGTTTTTT; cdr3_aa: CASTLEGTAPEKLFF
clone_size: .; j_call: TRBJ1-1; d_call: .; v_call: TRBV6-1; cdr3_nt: TGTGCCAGCAGTGATCCACCTCACAGGAACACTGAAGCTTTCTTT; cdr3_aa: CASSDPPHRNTEAFF
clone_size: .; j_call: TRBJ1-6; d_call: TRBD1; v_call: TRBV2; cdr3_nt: TGTGCCAGCAGACAGACAGGGGATAATTCACCCCTCCACTTT; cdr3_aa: CASRQTGDNSPLHF
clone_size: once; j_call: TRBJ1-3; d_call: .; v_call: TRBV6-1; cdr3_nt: TGTGCCAGCAAGGTCAGCTCTGGAAACACCATATATTTT; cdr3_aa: CASKVSSGNTIYF
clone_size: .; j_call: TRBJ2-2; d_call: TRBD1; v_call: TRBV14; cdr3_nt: TGTGCCAGCAGCCCTCCGCCAGCTCAGACAGGGGGTACCGGGGAGCTGTTTTTT; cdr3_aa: CASSPPPAQTGGTGELFF
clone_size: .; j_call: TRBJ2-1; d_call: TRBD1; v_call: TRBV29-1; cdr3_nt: TGCAGCGGCGGACAGGGGGCAGTAAATGAGCAGTTCTTC; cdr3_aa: CSGGQGAVNEQFF
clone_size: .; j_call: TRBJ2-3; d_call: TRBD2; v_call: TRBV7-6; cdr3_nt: TGTGCCAGCAGCCCGAAGCGGGAGGCTAGCACAGATACGCAGTATTTT; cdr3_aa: CASSPKREASTDTQYF
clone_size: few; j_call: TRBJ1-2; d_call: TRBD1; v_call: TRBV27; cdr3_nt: TGTGCCAGCAGTATCCGACAGGGTCCTAACTATGGCTACACCTTC; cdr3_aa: CASSIRQGPNYGYTF
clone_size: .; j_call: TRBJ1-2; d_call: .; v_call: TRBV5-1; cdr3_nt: TGCGCCAGCAGCGGTTGGGACCCGACAATTTATGGCTACACCTTC; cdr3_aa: CASSGWDPTIYGYTF
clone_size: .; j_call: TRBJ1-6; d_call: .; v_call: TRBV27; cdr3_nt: TGTGCCAGCAGTTTATCGAGGGGGGGTAATTCACCCCTCCACTTT; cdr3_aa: CASSLSRGGNSPLHF
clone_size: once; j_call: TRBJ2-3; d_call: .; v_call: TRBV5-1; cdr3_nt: TGCGCCAGCAGCGCCACAGATACGCAGTATTTT; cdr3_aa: CASSATDTQYF
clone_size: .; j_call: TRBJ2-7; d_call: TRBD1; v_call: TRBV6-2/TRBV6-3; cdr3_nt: TGTGCCAGCAGCCTGAACAGGGGAAGCGGTGAGCAGTACTTC; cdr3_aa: CASSLNRGSGEQYF
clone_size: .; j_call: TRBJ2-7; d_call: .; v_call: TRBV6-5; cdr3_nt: TGTGCCAGCAGTTACTCCTTATGGGGGCACGAGCAGTACTTC; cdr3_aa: CASSYSLWGHEQYF
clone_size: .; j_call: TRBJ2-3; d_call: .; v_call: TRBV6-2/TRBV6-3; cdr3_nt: TGTGCCAGCAGTTACTCGGGGGGCGGGCCAGATACGCAGTATTTT; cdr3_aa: CASSYSGGGPDTQYF
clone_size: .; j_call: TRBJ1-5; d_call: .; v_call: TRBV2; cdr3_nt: TGTGCCAGCAGTAAGAGTCAGCCCCAGCATTTT; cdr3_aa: CASSKSQPQHF
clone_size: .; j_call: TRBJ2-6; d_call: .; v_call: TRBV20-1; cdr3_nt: TGCAGTGCCGGGTTTTCCTCTGGGGCCAACGTCCTGACTTTC; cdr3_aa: CSAGFSSGANVLTF
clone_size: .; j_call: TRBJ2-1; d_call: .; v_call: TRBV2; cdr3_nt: TGTGCCGTAATGAAGCGGTACAATGAGCAGTTCTTC; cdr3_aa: CAVMKRYNEQFF
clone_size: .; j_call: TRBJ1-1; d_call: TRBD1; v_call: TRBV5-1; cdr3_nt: TGCGCCAGCAGCTTGGATAGGGGGCCCAGCACTGAAGCTTTCTTT; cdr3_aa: CASSLDRGPSTEAFF
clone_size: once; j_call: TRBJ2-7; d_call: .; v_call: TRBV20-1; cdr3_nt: TGCAGTGGCACCCGGCTCGACGAGCAGTACTTC; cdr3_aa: CSGTRLDEQYF
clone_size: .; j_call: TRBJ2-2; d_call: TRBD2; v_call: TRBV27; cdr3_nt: TGTGCCAGCAGTTTAGGCCCTAGCGGCATGAACACCGGGGAGCTGTTTTTT; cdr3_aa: CASSLGPSGMNTGELFF
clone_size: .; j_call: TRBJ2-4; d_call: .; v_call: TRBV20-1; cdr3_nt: TGCAGTGCTACCAGGGGGGCTTCCAAAAACATTCAGTACTTC; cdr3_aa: CSATRGASKNIQYF
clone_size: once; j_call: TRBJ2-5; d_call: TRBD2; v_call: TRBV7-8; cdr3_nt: TGTGCCAGCAGCACCCGACTAGCGGGGGTACAAGAGACCCAGTACTTC; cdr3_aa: CASSTRLAGVQETQYF
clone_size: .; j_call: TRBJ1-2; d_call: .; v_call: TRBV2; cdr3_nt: TGTGCCAGCACGCCCTTTCCGGGCTACACCTTC; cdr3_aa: CASTPFPGYTF
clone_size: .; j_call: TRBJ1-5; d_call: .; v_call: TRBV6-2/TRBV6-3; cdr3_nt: TGTGCCAGCAGTTACTCCCGATCGCAGCCCCAGCATTTT; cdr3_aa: CASSYSRSQPQHF
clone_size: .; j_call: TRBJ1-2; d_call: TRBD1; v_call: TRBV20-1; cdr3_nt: TGCAGTGCTAGCCGATCTCAGGGGGGAAACTATGGCTACACCTTC; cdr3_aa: CSASRSQGGNYGYTF
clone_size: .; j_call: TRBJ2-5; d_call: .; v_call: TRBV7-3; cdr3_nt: TGTGCCAGCAGTCCTGTAGCTGGATCAGAGACCCAGTACTTC; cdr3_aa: CASSPVAGSETQYF
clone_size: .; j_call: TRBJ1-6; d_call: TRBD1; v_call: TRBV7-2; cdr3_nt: TGTGCCAGCAGCTTAGACCAGGGGGCGCGGAGTTCACCCCTCCACTTT; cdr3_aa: CASSLDQGARSSPLHF
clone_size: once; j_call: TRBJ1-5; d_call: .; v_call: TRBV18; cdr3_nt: TGTGCCAGCTCACGAGAAGGAAATCAGCCCCAGCATTTT; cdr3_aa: CASSREGNQPQHF
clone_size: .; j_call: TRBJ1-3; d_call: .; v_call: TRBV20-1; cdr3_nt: TGCAGTGCTAGAGATGTAAGGTCTAGTAACACCATATATTTT; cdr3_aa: CSARDVRSSNTIYF